The source of this T cell receptor (beta chain) is a study of T-cell memory formation after mild COVID-19. Looking at the study overall: TCR clusters largely stayed donor specific.

Employing constant-segment primers, 5'RACE generated TCR alpha and TCR beta cDNA libraries bearing sample barcodes and UMIs. Via MiXCR, TCRdb re-called the 5' RACE reads, giving one row per CDR3 protein. The table records more than 250,000 distinct CDR3 sequences, 16% of them present only once. This clonotype was picked up a small number of times. V dropped 2 bases and J dropped 2; count of bases not matched to a gene: 5. CDR3 length: 16 residues. Per germline, CDR1 MNHEY and CDR2 SMNVEV (reference sequence). This TCR derives from a man aged 18 to 29 who had mild COVID-19 (a few samples of this study predate the infection). Cell type and time point are not known. The sample comprised PBMCs or a T cell subset sorted from them (not recorded which). The rearrangement links TRBV27 to TRBJ2-3; 9 bases agree with TRBD2. For the CDR3, the DNA is TGTGCCAGCAGTTTAGGGCTAGCGGGGAACACAGATACGCAGTATTTT. Its translation is CASSLGLAGNTDTQYF.